The rows below give T cell receptor beta chains drawn from one sample of a study of shared clonotypes between healthy human individuals. Only in-frame clones appear in the TCRdb table, and some are missing; sequencing was by immunoSEQ multiplex PCR. This sample yields about 510,000 clones, of which 79% are seen a single time; 13% belongs to the top ten. Sequences were obtained from PBMCs. These receptors all stem from a woman aged 40 to 50 in good health. Some clones in this sample may be carry-over from other donors' samples. The CDR3 runs from the conserved cysteine through the conserved F or W. The order of the fields is CDR3 length, clone size, V gene, CDR3 protein. Not all rows give a size; the values are once, few, many and, for expanded clones, a class.

15 | - | TRBV19 | CASSIEERVEGEQYF
16 | once | TRBV15 | CATSRDPGGLRLEQYF
16 | many | TRBV5-4 | CASSLSTSGSYNEQFF
10 | - | TRBV20-1 | CSAQGETQYF
16 | once | TRBV6-6 | CASSPQADHMNTEAFF
14 | - | TRBV7-2 | CASSLGGLNEKLFF
16 | - | TRBV11-2 | CASKRLAGEGYNEQFF
15 | few | TRBV18 | CASSPNRDGGSGYTF
11 | - | TRBV30 | CAWSANNGQYF
16 | - | TRBV9 | CASSPGQGYGNEKLFF
14 | - | TRBV28 | CASSAGQGTDTQYF
10 | - | TRBV20-1 | CSAAGTWGFF
16 | once | TRBV30 | CAWSGTGGVNTGELFF
16 | - | TRBV29-1 | CSVVDSGRAGFYEQYF
15 | - | TRBV5-4 | CASSLVAGVGDTQYF
14 | few | TRBV6-1 | CASSPDFMNTEAFF
15 | - | TRBV4-1 | CASSQDLAGRDEQFF
15 | - | TRBV15 | CATSRGGTTYNEQFF